This T cell receptor (beta chain) came from a study of blood T cells in healthy people across ages. Study conclusions and caveats: The study found TCR beta diversity correlated strongly with naive T cell percentage.

This clonotype has only one observation. Its antigen is unknown. V lost 7 bases to trimming and J lost 3 bases, with 12 bases between them. The CDR3 has 13 residues. Germline CDR1 reads ENHRY; CDR2 reads SYGVKD. The use of a sample-barcoded 5' primer and a J-beta primer mix characterized a second PCR of about 6 to 11 cycles. No fewer than 3 million CDR3-containing paired-end reads came from each sample. TCRdb re-called the 5' RACE reads with MiXCR, one entry per CDR3 protein. The sample yields 1.5 million to 2 million distinct CDR3 sequences, about 50% seen once. Sequencing was carried out using blood. The chain links TRBV10-3 to TRBJ2-5; D not resolved. The sequence was obtained from a woman in her thirties or forties in good health. CDR3 in DNA: TGTGCCATCACCGGAGCTCCCGAAGAGACCCAGTACTTC. As protein: CAITGAPEETQYF.